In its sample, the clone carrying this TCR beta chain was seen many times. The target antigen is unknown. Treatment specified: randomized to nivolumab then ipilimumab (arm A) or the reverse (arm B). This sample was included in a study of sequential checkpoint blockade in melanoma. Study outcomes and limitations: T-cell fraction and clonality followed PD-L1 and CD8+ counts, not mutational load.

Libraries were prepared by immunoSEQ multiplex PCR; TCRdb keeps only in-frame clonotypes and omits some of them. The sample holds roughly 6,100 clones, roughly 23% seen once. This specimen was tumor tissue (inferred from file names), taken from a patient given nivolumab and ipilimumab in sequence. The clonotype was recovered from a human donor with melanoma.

For the CDR3, the DNA is TGTGCCAGCAGGACGAGACAGGGGGGACCGAGCAATCAGCCCCAGCATTTT. It codes for CASRTRQGGPSNQPQHF. V gene TRBV11-3 combines with J gene TRBJ1-5; 9 positions match TRBD1. Trimming at V came to 6 bases and at J to 1 base, leaving 10 bases not matched to a gene. The CDR3 has 17 amino acids. Germline assignment: CDR1 SGHNT and CDR2 YENEEA.